This TCR beta chain derives from a study of cytomegalovirus exposure and HLA in healthy donors. In the PCR, 60 Vbeta and 13 Jbeta primers were used. TCRdb's table, derived via immunoSEQ multiplex PCR, lists solely in-frame clones and lacks some. The table has more than 100,000 clones, around 77% seen once. Per germline, CDR1 LGHNA and CDR2 YNFKEQ. This CDR3 has 18 residues. V trimming: 1 base; J trimming: 2 bases; junction bases outside the gene matches: 7. The clonotype originates from a man between 50 and 59 years old in good health and CMV-seropositive. Sequences were obtained from PBMCs. This chain links TRBV4-2 with TRBJ2-6, with 8 positions matching TRBD1. For the CDR3, the DNA is TGTGCCAGCAGCCAAGTTCTAGGACAGGGTACTGGGGCCAACGTCCTGACTTTC. As protein: CASSQVLGQGTGANVLTF.